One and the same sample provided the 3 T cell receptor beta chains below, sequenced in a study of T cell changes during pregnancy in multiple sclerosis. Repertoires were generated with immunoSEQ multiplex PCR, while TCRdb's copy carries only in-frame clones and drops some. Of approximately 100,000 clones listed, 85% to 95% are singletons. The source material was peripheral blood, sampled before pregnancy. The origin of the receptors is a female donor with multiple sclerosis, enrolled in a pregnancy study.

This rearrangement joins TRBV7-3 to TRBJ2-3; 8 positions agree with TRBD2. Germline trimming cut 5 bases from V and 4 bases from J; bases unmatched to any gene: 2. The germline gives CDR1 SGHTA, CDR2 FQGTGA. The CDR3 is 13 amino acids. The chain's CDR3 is CASSRGGADTQYF. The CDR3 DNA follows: TGTGCCAGCAGCCGGGGGGGCGCAGATACGCAGTATTTT.

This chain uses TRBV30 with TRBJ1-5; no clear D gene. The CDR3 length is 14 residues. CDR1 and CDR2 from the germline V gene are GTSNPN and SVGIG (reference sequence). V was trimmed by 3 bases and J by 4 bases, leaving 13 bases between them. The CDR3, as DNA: TGTGCCTGGAGCAAGGATCGAGGGAATCAGCCCCAGCATTTT. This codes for CAWSKDRGNQPQHF.

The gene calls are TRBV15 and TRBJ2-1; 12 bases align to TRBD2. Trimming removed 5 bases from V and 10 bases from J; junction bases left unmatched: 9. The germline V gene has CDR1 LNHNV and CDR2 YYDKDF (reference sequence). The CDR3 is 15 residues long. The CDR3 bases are TGTGCCACCAGCGGGGCTAGCGGGAGGGAGGGAGAGCAGTTCTTC. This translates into CATSGASGREGEQFF.